This T cell receptor beta chain is drawn from a study of blood T cell repertoires in COVID-19. Across the study: Nucleic acid was either cDNA or gDNA, and it came from T cells, B-cell-depleted T cells, or PBMCs.

Per the study methods: How many nucleated cells were present was estimated from reference gene primer amplification. This table comes from immunoSEQ multiplex PCR, and its TCRdb copy is limited to in-frame clones, with some not included. That table supplies the V and J calls and clone size; D and trimming were determined from the DNA. The table includes under 200,000 clones, about 86% detected once. CDR1 and CDR2 from the germline V gene are SGHDN and FVKESK. V lost 0 bases and J 2 bases, leaving 14 bases between the germline ends. This CDR3 comprises 17 residues. The clonotype comes from a young man with active or convalescent COVID-19. Sequences were obtained from peripheral blood. This sequence joins TRBV14 and TRBJ2-1, with D tentatively TRBD1 (6 bases). CDR3 residues: CASSQDLGTGPYNEQFF. CDR3 coding DNA: TGTGCCAGCAGCCAAGACCTAGGAACAGGGCCCTACAATGAGCAGTTCTTC.